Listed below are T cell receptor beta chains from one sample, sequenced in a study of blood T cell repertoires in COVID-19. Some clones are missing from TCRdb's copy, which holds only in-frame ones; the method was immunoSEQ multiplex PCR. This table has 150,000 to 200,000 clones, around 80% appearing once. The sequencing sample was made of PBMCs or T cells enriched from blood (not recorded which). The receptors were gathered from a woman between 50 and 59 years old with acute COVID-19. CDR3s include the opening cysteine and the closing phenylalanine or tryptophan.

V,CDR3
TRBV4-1,CASSQDRLAGAGTGELFF
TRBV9,CASGERTGGANEQFF
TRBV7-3,CASSLVAGAPTDTQYF
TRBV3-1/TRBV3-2,CASSQDTAGDYGYTF
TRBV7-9,CASSLAASNYGYTF
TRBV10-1,CAFLASNTEAFF
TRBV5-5,CASSTSGTGANSPLHF
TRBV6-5,CASRRFEDTEAFF
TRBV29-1,CSGSSVAGYTF
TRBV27,CASRIRGGAKGNEQFF
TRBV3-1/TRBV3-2,CASSQDPRGIGDYGYTF
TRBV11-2,CASSFNTGTGALRGLFF
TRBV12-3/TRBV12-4,CASNYNYGYTF
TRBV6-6,CASSPRDPGRGGETQYF
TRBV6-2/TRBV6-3,CASSYGRQGSYGYTF
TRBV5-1,CASSFTSGVTGELFF
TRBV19,CASAQHRPSTDTQYF
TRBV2,CASSALGEGYGYTF
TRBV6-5,CASPARDTGELFF
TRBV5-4,CASLLGGANTGELFF
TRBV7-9,CASSPRGSTDTQYF
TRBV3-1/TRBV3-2,CASSQDGSSGNTIYF
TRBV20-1,CSAAGEDQYF
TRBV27,CASSFGTGGLGGYTF
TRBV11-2,CASSLGAVPTNEKLFF
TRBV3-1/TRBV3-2,CASSQYADNNSPLHF
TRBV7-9,CASSSTGDTQYF
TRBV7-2,CASSNRQGQETQYF
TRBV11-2,CASSLEYVADTYNEQFF
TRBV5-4,CASSENTDRRYGYTF
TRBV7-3,CASSPTGGEAFF
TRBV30,CAWTDLPTYNEQFF
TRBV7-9,CASSTDTTYNSPLHF
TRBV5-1,CASSLEYAGGLSHEQFF
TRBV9,CASSVVGGVGETQYF
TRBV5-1,CASSSKTGNNEQFF
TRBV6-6,CASSYGVAGGQETQYF
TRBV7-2,CASSFGGARETQYF
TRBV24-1,CATSDLAASEGYTF
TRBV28,CASSSGQGHTF
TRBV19,CASSIAQGPGQPQHF